These T cell receptor beta chains were read from a single sample in a study of blood T cell repertoires in COVID-19. Method: immunoSEQ multiplex PCR; TCRdb's copy keeps in-frame clones and lacks some. The sample shows approximately 230,000 clones, about 85% of them seen only once. The sample taken for sequencing was peripheral blood. All receptors come from a man between 18 and 29 years old with active or convalescent COVID-19. Both conserved end residues are part of each CDR3. The D gene is left open where the match is weak. Only some rows state a clone size, as once, few, many or a class for expanded clones.

NA	TRBD1	TRBV6-4	TRBJ1-3	TGTGCCAGCAGTGACTCGATCGGGGGACAGCCCAGCTCTGGAAACACCATATATTTT	CASSDSIGGQPSSGNTIYF
NA	TRBD2	TRBV2	TRBJ2-7	TGTGCCAGTGATCCGGGACTAGCTAGGGGCTACGAGCAGTACTTC	CASDPGLARGYEQYF
NA	NA	TRBV4-1	TRBJ2-2	TGCGCCAGCAGCCCCTTTGGGGGAGGCACCGGGGAGCTGTTTTTT	CASSPFGGGTGELFF
NA	TRBD1	TRBV3-1/TRBV3-2	TRBJ1-2	TGTGCCAGCAGCCCCCCGCCAGGGGGTATGTATGGCTACACCTTC	CASSPPPGGMYGYTF
NA	NA	TRBV5-8	TRBJ1-2	TGTGCCAGCAGCCCGGTTGGAGGGGCGGGCTACACCTTC	CASSPVGGAGYTF
NA	TRBD1	TRBV9	TRBJ2-1	TGTGCCAGCAGCGTAGATGACAGGGGGCGAGGGAATGAGCAGTTCTTC	CASSVDDRGRGNEQFF
NA	TRBD1	TRBV5-1	TRBJ1-1	TGCGCCAGCAGCTTGGAGACAGGGGCGAACACTGAAGCTTTCTTT	CASSLETGANTEAFF
NA	NA	TRBV28	TRBJ1-3	TGTGCCAGCACCGGAGGCGGGGCTAATGGAAACACCATATATTTT	CASTGGGANGNTIYF
NA	TRBD1	TRBV3-1/TRBV3-2	TRBJ2-1	TGTGCCAGCAGCCAAGTGGACAGGATCAACAATGAGCAGTTCTTC	CASSQVDRINNEQFF
few	NA	TRBV6-6	TRBJ2-7	TGTGCCAGCAGTCCCCGCTACGAGCAGTACTTC	CASSPRYEQYF
NA	NA	TRBV3-1/TRBV3-2	TRBJ2-1	TGTGCCAGCAGCAAACTTGCGAGCTCCTACAATGAGCAGTTCTTC	CASSKLASSYNEQFF
NA	NA	TRBV27	TRBJ2-7	TGTGCCAGCAGCACAGGGATCTCCTACGAGCAGTACTTC	CASSTGISYEQYF
NA	NA	TRBV19	TRBJ1-6	TGTGCCAGTAGTATAGTCGGTTCACCCCTCCACTTT	CASSIVGSPLHF
NA	NA	TRBV12-3/TRBV12-4	TRBJ2-5	TGTGCCAGCAGTTCGACTTATAAGGAGACCCAGTACTTC	CASSSTYKETQYF
NA	NA	TRBV14	TRBJ1-5	TGTGCCAGCAGATCGATTATTCGGGCGGCGGGTCAGCCCCAGCATTTT	CASRSIIRAAGQPQHF
NA	NA	TRBV7-3	TRBJ2-3	TGTGCCAGCAGCTCGAGCACAGATACGCAGTATTTT	CASSSSTDTQYF
few	NA	TRBV27	TRBJ1-6	TGTGCCAGCAGTCCAGGGTTCTCCTATAATTCACCCCTCCACTTT	CASSPGFSYNSPLHF
NA	TRBD1	TRBV6-1	TRBJ2-2	TGTGCCACCCGTCGGACAGGGGAGACCGGGGAGCTGTTTTTT	CATRRTGETGELFF
NA	NA	TRBV6-5	TRBJ1-2	TGTGCCAGCAGTCCTTCCTGGACAGCCTACTATATCACCTTC	CASSPSWTAYYITF
NA	TRBD1	TRBV28	TRBJ2-3	TGTGCCAGCAGTGCACAGGGGAAGTTCACAGATACGCAGTATTTT	CASSAQGKFTDTQYF
NA	NA	TRBV7-2	TRBJ1-6	TGTGCCAGCAGCCCTAGCGGCGATCCCCTCCACTTT	CASSPSGDPLHF